What follows is one TCR beta chain and its context. Its specificity is unknown. The record originates from a study of CD8+CD57+ T cells in acquired aplastic anemia. Study summary: When averaged, DNA from sorted CD4+ and CD8+ cells came to 2.5 to 3.5 ug.

Study observations and caveats: Patients and controls were found to share twenty-nine CD8+ CDR3 sequences. Controls did not differ significantly from patients in CD8+ Simpson's diversity.

According to the study, genomic DNA was the template for TCR beta VDJ and CDR3 profiling. MiXCR, run by TCRdb on the reads, gives a single entry per CDR3 protein. In the table there are roughly 180,000 distinct CDR3 sequences, around half of which are singletons. The TCR sequence derives from a human donor in good health. The sequencing input was sorted CD4+, CD8+, or CD8+CD57+ T cells (not recorded which) from PBMCs.

The CDR3 DNA sequence: TGCAGCGTTGAGCTCGCTAGCGGGACAACCTACGAGCAGTACTTC. Encoded protein: CSVELASGTTYEQYF. V and J are TRBV29-1 and TRBJ2-7; 9 bases are shared with TRBD2. The CDR3 covers 15 residues. After removal of 3 bases from V and 2 bases from J, the junction contained 8 bases not matched to a gene. Germline V gene data show CDR1 as SQVTM and CDR2 as ANQGSEA.